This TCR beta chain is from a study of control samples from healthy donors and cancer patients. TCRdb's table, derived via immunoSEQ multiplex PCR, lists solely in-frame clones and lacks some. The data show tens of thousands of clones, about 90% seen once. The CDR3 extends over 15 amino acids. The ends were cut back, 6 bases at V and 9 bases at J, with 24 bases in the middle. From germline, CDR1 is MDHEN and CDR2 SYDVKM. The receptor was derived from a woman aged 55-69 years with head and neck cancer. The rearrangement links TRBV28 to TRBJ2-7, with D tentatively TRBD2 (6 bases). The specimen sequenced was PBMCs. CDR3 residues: CASSTPGSQAGWQYF. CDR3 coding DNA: TGTGCCAGCAGCACACCGGGATCTCAGGCGGGGTGGCAGTACTTC.